Below, 16 T cell receptor beta chains from the same sample are listed, as sequenced in a study of cytomegalovirus exposure and HLA in healthy donors. The PCR contained 60 Vbeta and 13 Jbeta primers. Libraries were prepared by immunoSEQ multiplex PCR; TCRdb keeps only in-frame clonotypes and omits some of them. The sample has around 76,000 clones; roughly 73% are singletons. The sample taken for sequencing was PBMCs. Receptors originate from a woman in her 40s in good health and CMV-seropositive.

The chain combines TRBV6-1 with TRBJ2-7; TRBD1 matches 8 bases. Looked up from germline, CDR1 is MNHNS and CDR2 is SASEGT. With V trimmed by 8 bases and J by 3 bases, 9 bases remained unmatched. The CDR3 runs to 14 residues. The CDR3 is CASGQGETHYEQYF. In DNA form, the CDR3 reads TGTGCCAGCGGACAGGGAGAGACCCACTACGAGCAGTACTTC.

The CDR3 coding sequence is TGTGCCAGCAGTTTAGCCGGGACAGGGTTCGATCAGCCCCAGCATTTT. This gives the protein CASSLAGTGFDQPQHF. V is TRBV6-5 and J is TRBJ1-5, with TRBD1 identical over 9 bases. CDR3 length: 16 residues. The trim removed 4 bases at V and 5 bases at J, leaving 9 bases unmatched. Germline V gene sequence: CDR1 MNHEY, CDR2 SVGAGI.

This clone has more than one count but fewer than ten. The chain links TRBV19 to TRBJ1-1; 8 bases fit TRBD1. This CDR3 contains 16 residues. The germline V gene encodes CDR1 LNHDA and CDR2 SQIVND (reference sequence). V gave up 3 bases and J gave up 5 bases; unmatched junction bases: 11. CDR3: CASSINHGTGVTEAFF. CDR3 nucleotide sequence: TGTGCCAGTAGTATTAACCACGGGACAGGTGTAACTGAAGCTTTCTTT.

V usage is TRBV14 and J usage is TRBJ1-1, with 8 bases identical to TRBD1. The V gene's germline CDR1 is SGHDN and CDR2 FVKESK. There are 14 residues in the CDR3. J lost 1 base, V lost 5 bases, and 3 bases had no gene match. CDR3 amino acids: CASSEGQANTEAFF. The CDR3 nucleotides are TGTGCCAGCAGCGAGGGACAGGCGAACACTGAAGCTTTCTTT.

The chain combines TRBV5-1 with TRBJ1-1, with D unclear. V lost 6 bases and J 1 base, leaving 10 bases between the germline ends. This CDR3 spans 13 amino acids. The germline gives CDR1 SGHRS, CDR2 YFSETQ. The DNA of the CDR3 is TGCGCCAGCATACCGCCCGGGAACACTGAAGCTTTCTTT. It is translated as CASIPPGNTEAFF. The variable domain in full, completed from reference TRBV5-1 and TRBJ1-1, reads KAGVTQTPRYLIKTRGQQVTLSCSPISGHRSVSWYQQTPGQGLQFLFEYFSETQRNKGNFPGRFSGRQFSNSRSEMNVSTLELGDSALYLCASIPPGNTEAFFGQGTRLTVV.

The chain combines TRBV2 with TRBJ1-3, with TRBD1 as a possible D gene (6 bases). CDR3 length equals 16 residues. CDR1 is SNHLY, CDR2 FYNNEI, per germline. V lost 6 bases and J 4 bases, leaving 19 bases between the germline ends. CDR3 residues: CASSALGAQGGNTIYF. The CDR3 coding sequence is TGTGCCAGCAGCGCCCTGGGGGCCCAGGGGGGAAACACCATATATTTT. Using reference TRBV2 and TRBJ1-3 for the parts outside the CDR3, the full variable domain is EPEVTQTPSHQVTQMGQEVILRCVPISNHLYFYWYRQILGQKVEFLVSFYNNEISEKSEIFDDQFSVERPDGSNFTLKIRSTKLEDSAMYFCASSALGAQGGNTIYFGEGSWLTVV.

This clone was counted only a few times. The chain carries TRBV10-3 and TRBJ1-4; TRBD1 matches at 9 bases. V gave up 4 bases and J gave up 6 bases; unmatched junction bases: 15. From germline, CDR1 is ENHRY and CDR2 SYGVKD. This CDR3 is 18 amino acids long. This chain's CDR3 is CAISVPTGGASRDEKLFF. The CDR3 DNA sequence: TGTGCCATCAGTGTACCTACAGGGGGCGCAAGTCGGGATGAAAAACTGTTTTTT.

The rearrangement uses TRBV28 and TRBJ2-7; TRBD1 aligns across 10 bases. The germline gives CDR1 MDHEN, CDR2 SYDVKM. The junction had 5 bases not matched to a gene; V was cut back by 5 bases and J by 4 bases. The CDR3 is 14 residues long. CDR3 loop: CASSGDRGGYEQYF. In DNA, the CDR3 is TGTGCCAGCAGTGGGGACAGGGGTGGGTACGAGCAGTACTTC.

V gene TRBV6-5 combines with J gene TRBJ2-7, with a possible D match to TRBD1 (7 bases). This CDR3 comprises 13 residues. V lost 4 bases and J lost 7, with 14 bases in between. The germline V gene has CDR1 MNHEY and CDR2 SVGAGI. CDR3 nucleotides: TGTGCCAGCAGTTCCGCGGGACAGAGGGAGCAGTACTTC. Amino acids: CASSSAGQREQYF.

The chain recombines TRBV10-2 with TRBJ1-1; D is unresolved. From germline, CDR1 is WSHSY and CDR2 SAAADI. The CDR3 loop spans 12 amino acids. Trimming shortened V by 6 bases and J by 4 bases, and 9 bases separated the two germline ends. The CDR3, as DNA: TGCGCCAGCAGCGACGGGATCACTGAAGCTTTCTTT. Translation gives CASSDGITEAFF.

J is TRBJ2-7 and V is TRBV5-8; 7 bases match TRBD1. V was clipped by 4 bases and J by 6 bases; unmatched bases: 10. Germline V gene sequence: CDR1 SGHTS, CDR2 YDEGEE. The CDR3 has 14 amino acids. CDR3 DNA sequence: TGTGCCAGCAGCCGGACCCAGGGGGTAGGCGAGCAGTACTTC. Its protein is CASSRTQGVGEQYF.

The chain is built from TRBV13 and TRBJ1-1, with 7 bases aligning to TRBD1. With V trimmed by 2 bases and J by 3 bases, 6 bases remained unmatched. Germline V gives CDR1 PRHDT, CDR2 FYEKMQ (reference sequence). There are 15 residues in the CDR3. CDR3 nucleotide sequence: TGTGCCAGCAGCTTACGACAGGGAATGTACACTGAAGCTTTCTTT. It specifies CASSLRQGMYTEAFF.

The chain has TRBV27 and TRBJ1-1; D gene ambiguous. This CDR3 contains 13 residues. Deletions cut 2 bases from V and 4 bases from J, with 8 bases between. Germline V gene data show CDR1 as MNHEY and CDR2 as SMNVEV (reference sequence). Here the CDR3 DNA reads TGTGCCAGCAGTTTAACGACGGGCACTGAAGCTTTCTTT. Residues: CASSLTTGTEAFF.

V gene TRBV7-9 combines with J gene TRBJ1-2; TRBD1 matches at 8 bases. The V gene end was trimmed by 5 bases and the J gene end by 12 bases; junction bases not matched to a gene: 14. CDR3 size: 14 residues. Germline assignment: CDR1 SEHNR and CDR2 FQNEAQ (reference sequence). The CDR3: CASSHPGQGVWDTF. The CDR3 nucleotides are TGTGCCAGCAGCCACCCCGGACAGGGTGTTTGGGACACCTTC.

The chain joins TRBV2 to TRBJ2-4; 7 nucleotides align to TRBD1. CDR1 and CDR2 (germline): SNHLY, FYNNEI. Unmatched junction bases numbered 9, after V lost 4 bases and J lost 6 bases. CDR3 length: 15 residues. The CDR3 DNA reads as TGTGCCAGCAGTGTTACAGGGGAAAACGGAAACATTCAGTACTTC. Residues: CASSVTGENGNIQYF.

The V call is TRBV25-1, the J call TRBJ1-5, with 9 positions matching TRBD1. The length of the CDR3 is 15 residues. V was pared by 5 bases and J by 5 bases, with 7 bases of the junction left unmatched. Germline V CDR1 and CDR2: MGHDK, SYGVNS. The CDR3 coding sequence is TGTGCCAGCAGTAAAGGGGACAGGGACTATCAGCCCCAGCATTTT. As protein: CASSKGDRDYQPQHF. The entire variable domain, with the rest obtained from reference TRBV25-1 and TRBJ1-5, is as follows: EADIYQTPRYLVIGTGKKITLECSQTMGHDKMYWYQQDPGMELHLIHYSYGVNSTEKGDLSSESTVSRIRTEHFPLTLESARPSHTSQYLCASSKGDRDYQPQHFGDGTRLSIL.